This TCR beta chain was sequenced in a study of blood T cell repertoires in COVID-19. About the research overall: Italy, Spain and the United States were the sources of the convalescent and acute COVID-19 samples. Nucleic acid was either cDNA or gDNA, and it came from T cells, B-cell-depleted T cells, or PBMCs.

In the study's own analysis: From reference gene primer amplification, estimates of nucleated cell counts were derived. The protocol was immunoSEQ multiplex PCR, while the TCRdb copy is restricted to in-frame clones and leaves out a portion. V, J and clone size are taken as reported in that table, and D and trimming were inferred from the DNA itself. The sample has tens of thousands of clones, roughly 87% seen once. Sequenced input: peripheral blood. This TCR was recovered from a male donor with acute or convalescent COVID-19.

The DNA for the CDR3 is TGTGCCAGCAGCCCGGGACAGCCAGTGGGTCCCCTCCACTTT. This encodes CASSPGQPVGPLHF. This sequence joins TRBV7-8 and TRBJ1-6; 7 bases match TRBD1. V was clipped by 5 bases and J by 13 bases; unmatched bases: 11. Germline V gene data show CDR1 as SGHVS and CDR2 as FQNEAQ. The CDR3 runs 14 residues.